A single T cell receptor (beta chain) is shown here with its context. This record comes from a study of blood T cell repertoires in COVID-19. Study-level background: The United States, Italy and Spain were the sources of the acute and convalescent COVID-19 samples. In each case, the material was cDNA or gDNA derived from T cells, B-cell-depleted T cells, or PBMCs.

As originally analysed: Nucleated cell counts were estimated from reference gene primer amplification. TCRdb's table, derived via immunoSEQ multiplex PCR, lists solely in-frame clones and lacks some. V and J calls and clone size are given by that table; D and trimming were obtained from the DNA. The data show about 190,000 clones, about 88% seen once. The specimen was peripheral blood. This TCR was sampled from a young man with acute or convalescent COVID-19.

The CDR3 here is CASSFLIAGLETQYF. The CDR3 DNA follows: TGTGCCAGCAGCTTTCTGATAGCGGGGTTAGAGACCCAGTACTTC. V gene TRBV5-6 combines with J gene TRBJ2-5, with 8 positions matching TRBD2. Trimming at V came to 2 bases and at J to 4 bases, leaving 7 bases not matched to a gene. The germline V gene has CDR1 SGHDT and CDR2 YYEEEE. CDR3 length equals 15 residues.